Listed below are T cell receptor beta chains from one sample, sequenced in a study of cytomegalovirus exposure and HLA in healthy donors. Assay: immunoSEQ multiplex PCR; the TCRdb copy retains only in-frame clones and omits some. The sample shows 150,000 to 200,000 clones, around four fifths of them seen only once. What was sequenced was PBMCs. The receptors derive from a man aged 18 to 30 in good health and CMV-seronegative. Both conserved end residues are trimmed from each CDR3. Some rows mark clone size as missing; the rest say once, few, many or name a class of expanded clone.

CDR3aa: AISPGQNTEAF; len: 11; j_gene: TRBJ1-1; abundance: NA; v_gene: TRBV10-3
CDR3aa: ASSSAGTGVKNIQY; len: 14; j_gene: TRBJ2-4; abundance: NA; v_gene: TRBV27
CDR3aa: ASSPGRSVDTQY; len: 12; j_gene: TRBJ2-3; abundance: NA; v_gene: TRBV11-2
CDR3aa: ASSYSRGRHEQY; len: 12; j_gene: TRBJ2-7; abundance: NA; v_gene: TRBV6-6
CDR3aa: ASSPTGGTLVLISNQPQH; len: 18; j_gene: TRBJ1-5; abundance: NA; v_gene: TRBV28
CDR3aa: ASSFGLGGQETQY; len: 13; j_gene: TRBJ2-5; abundance: NA; v_gene: TRBV28
CDR3aa: ASSQALVGEQY; len: 11; j_gene: TRBJ2-7; abundance: NA; v_gene: TRBV4-1
CDR3aa: ASSQGLAGFDNEQF; len: 14; j_gene: TRBJ2-1; abundance: NA; v_gene: TRBV4-1
CDR3aa: ASSHTRLKLNEQF; len: 13; j_gene: TRBJ2-1; abundance: NA; v_gene: TRBV7-8
CDR3aa: AWSAQNNSPLH; len: 11; j_gene: TRBJ1-6; abundance: few; v_gene: TRBV30
CDR3aa: ASSLVAGGPPGANVLT; len: 16; j_gene: TRBJ2-6; abundance: NA; v_gene: TRBV5-1
CDR3aa: ASSQKGVDYGYT; len: 12; j_gene: TRBJ1-2; abundance: once; v_gene: TRBV9
CDR3aa: ASSLVWDSSKAF; len: 12; j_gene: TRBJ1-1; abundance: NA; v_gene: TRBV5-1
CDR3aa: ASSSGQGVETQY; len: 12; j_gene: TRBJ2-5; abundance: once; v_gene: TRBV19
CDR3aa: ASSQEPGDNQPQH; len: 13; j_gene: TRBJ1-5; abundance: NA; v_gene: TRBV4-1
CDR3aa: ASSLSPSDMPLHEQF; len: 15; j_gene: TRBJ2-1; abundance: NA; v_gene: TRBV7-6
CDR3aa: ASSQDLIRRMNNEQF; len: 15; j_gene: TRBJ2-1; abundance: NA; v_gene: TRBV4-3
CDR3aa: ATSRGGVGGYGYT; len: 13; j_gene: TRBJ1-2; abundance: once; v_gene: TRBV15
CDR3aa: ASSQETGSDYGYT; len: 13; j_gene: TRBJ1-2; abundance: NA; v_gene: TRBV4-3
CDR3aa: ASSPGTGGNGYT; len: 12; j_gene: TRBJ1-2; abundance: NA; v_gene: TRBV18
CDR3aa: ASQDRGGGTDTQY; len: 13; j_gene: TRBJ2-3; abundance: NA; v_gene: TRBV6-1
CDR3aa: SVFGGSVENEKLF; len: 13; j_gene: TRBJ1-4; abundance: NA; v_gene: TRBV29-1
CDR3aa: ASSRGTVFSYEQY; len: 13; j_gene: TRBJ2-7; abundance: NA; v_gene: TRBV6-5
CDR3aa: ASSVHPSGVT; len: 10; j_gene: TRBJ2-7; abundance: once; v_gene: TRBV28
CDR3aa: ASSPGTDRYQETQY; len: 14; j_gene: TRBJ2-5; abundance: NA; v_gene: TRBV5-6
CDR3aa: ASSQGTGGYGYT; len: 12; j_gene: TRBJ1-2; abundance: NA; v_gene: TRBV4-1
CDR3aa: ASMEGQGLYSNQPQH; len: 15; j_gene: TRBJ1-5; abundance: NA; v_gene: TRBV2
CDR3aa: ASRLDNAGNTIY; len: 12; j_gene: TRBJ1-3; abundance: NA; v_gene: TRBV6-6
CDR3aa: SANGGQF; len: 7; j_gene: TRBJ2-1; abundance: NA; v_gene: TRBV20-1
CDR3aa: ASSGGLINEQF; len: 11; j_gene: TRBJ2-1; abundance: NA; v_gene: TRBV2
CDR3aa: ASSERRGDSPLH; len: 12; j_gene: TRBJ1-6; abundance: once; v_gene: TRBV2
CDR3aa: ASSPGQRTGWDTQY; len: 14; j_gene: TRBJ2-3; abundance: NA; v_gene: TRBV7-7
CDR3aa: ASRYRVGTQPQH; len: 12; j_gene: TRBJ1-5; abundance: NA; v_gene: TRBV28
CDR3aa: ASSLGGGSQPQH; len: 12; j_gene: TRBJ1-5; abundance: NA; v_gene: TRBV7-3
CDR3aa: ASKFEQGREPQH; len: 12; j_gene: TRBJ1-5; abundance: NA; v_gene: TRBV7-9
CDR3aa: ASSMQGRYQPQH; len: 12; j_gene: TRBJ1-5; abundance: NA; v_gene: TRBV19
CDR3aa: ASSPGLAASTDTQY; len: 14; j_gene: TRBJ2-3; abundance: NA; v_gene: TRBV7-3
CDR3aa: ASSQTGGNGGYT; len: 12; j_gene: TRBJ1-2; abundance: NA; v_gene: TRBV6-1
CDR3aa: ASIAGGGFPYEQY; len: 13; j_gene: TRBJ2-7; abundance: few; v_gene: TRBV27
CDR3aa: ASSFGSSASYNEQF; len: 14; j_gene: TRBJ2-1; abundance: NA; v_gene: TRBV27
CDR3aa: SVETDSNYGYT; len: 11; j_gene: TRBJ1-2; abundance: NA; v_gene: TRBV29-1
CDR3aa: ASSLDAGVSTDTQY; len: 14; j_gene: TRBJ2-3; abundance: NA; v_gene: TRBV7-9
CDR3aa: ASSNRDSLH; len: 9; j_gene: TRBJ2-3; abundance: once; v_gene: TRBV6-5
CDR3aa: ASSLGREWEQY; len: 11; j_gene: TRBJ2-5; abundance: NA; v_gene: TRBV11-2
CDR3aa: ASSPTGRPTNEKLF; len: 14; j_gene: TRBJ1-4; abundance: NA; v_gene: TRBV19
CDR3aa: ASSPRDRGWNTEAF; len: 14; j_gene: TRBJ1-1; abundance: NA; v_gene: TRBV18
CDR3aa: ASSQLGQYNEQF; len: 12; j_gene: TRBJ2-1; abundance: NA; v_gene: TRBV19
CDR3aa: ASKRGSSGNTIY; len: 12; j_gene: TRBJ1-3; abundance: NA; v_gene: TRBV28